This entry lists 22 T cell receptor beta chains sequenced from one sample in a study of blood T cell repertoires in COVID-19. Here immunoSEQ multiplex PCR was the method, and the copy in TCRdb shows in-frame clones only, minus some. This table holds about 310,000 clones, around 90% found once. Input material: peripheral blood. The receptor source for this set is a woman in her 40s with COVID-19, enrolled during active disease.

The CDR3 region has the DNA TGTGCCAGTAGTACGGTCCCGGGACAGGGGAAGGACAATCAGCCCCAGCATTTT. Translating it yields CASSTVPGQGKDNQPQHF. The V and J genes are TRBV19 and TRBJ1-5, with 10 bases identical to TRBD1. Germline lookup yields CDR1 LNHDA and CDR2 SQIVND (reference sequence). The CDR3 runs to 18 residues. V shed 4 bases, J shed 3 bases, and the junction held 12 bases outside the gene matches.

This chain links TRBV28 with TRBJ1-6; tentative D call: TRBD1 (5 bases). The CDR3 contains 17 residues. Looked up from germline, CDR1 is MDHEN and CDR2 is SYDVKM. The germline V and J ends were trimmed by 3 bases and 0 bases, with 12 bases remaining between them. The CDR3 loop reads CASSFVRGSSYNSPLHF. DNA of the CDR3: TGTGCCAGCAGTTTCGTCCGGGGGAGCTCCTATAATTCACCCCTCCACTTT. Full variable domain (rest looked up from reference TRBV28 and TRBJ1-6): DVKVTQSSRYLVKRTGEKVFLECVQDMDHENMFWYRQDPGLGLRLIYFSYDVKMKEKGDIPEGYSVSREKKERFSLILESASTNQTSMYLCASSFVRGSSYNSPLHFGNGTRLTVT.

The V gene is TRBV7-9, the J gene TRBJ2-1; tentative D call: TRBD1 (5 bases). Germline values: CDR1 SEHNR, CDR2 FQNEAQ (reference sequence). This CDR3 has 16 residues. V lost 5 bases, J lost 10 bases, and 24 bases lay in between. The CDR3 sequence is CASSLPLRVERLEQFF. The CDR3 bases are TGTGCCAGCAGCCTCCCCCTCAGGGTGGAACGTCTCGAGCAGTTCTTC.

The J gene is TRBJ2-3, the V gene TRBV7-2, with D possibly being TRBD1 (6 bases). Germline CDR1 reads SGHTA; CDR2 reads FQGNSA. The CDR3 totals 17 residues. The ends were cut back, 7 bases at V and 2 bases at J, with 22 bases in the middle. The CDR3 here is CASTILTGTTITDTQYF. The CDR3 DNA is TGTGCCAGCACGATTCTAACAGGGACGACCATCACAGATACGCAGTATTTT.

CDR3 residues: CASRAPGTGSQPQHF. CDR3 nucleotide sequence: TGTGCCAGCAGGGCTCCCGGGACAGGGTCTCAGCCCCAGCATTTT. The chain employs TRBV6-6 and TRBJ1-5, with TRBD1 identical over 9 bases. The J segment lost 6 bases and the V segment lost 6 bases, leaving 9 bases of the junction unmatched. CDR1 MNHNY and CDR2 SVGAGI come from the germline V gene (reference sequence). The CDR3 runs to 15 residues.

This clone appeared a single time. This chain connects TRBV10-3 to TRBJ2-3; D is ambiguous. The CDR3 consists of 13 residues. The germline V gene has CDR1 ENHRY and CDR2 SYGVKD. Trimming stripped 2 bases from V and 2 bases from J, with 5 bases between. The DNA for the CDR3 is TGTGCCATCAGTGAGGAGAACACAGATACGCAGTATTTT. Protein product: CAISEENTDTQYF.

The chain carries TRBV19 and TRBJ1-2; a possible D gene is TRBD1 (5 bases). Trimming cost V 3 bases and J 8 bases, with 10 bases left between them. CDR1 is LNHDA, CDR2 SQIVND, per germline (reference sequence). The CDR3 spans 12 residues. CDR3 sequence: CASSIAGEGYTF. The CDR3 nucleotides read TGTGCCAGTAGTATCGCGGGGGAGGGCTACACCTTC.

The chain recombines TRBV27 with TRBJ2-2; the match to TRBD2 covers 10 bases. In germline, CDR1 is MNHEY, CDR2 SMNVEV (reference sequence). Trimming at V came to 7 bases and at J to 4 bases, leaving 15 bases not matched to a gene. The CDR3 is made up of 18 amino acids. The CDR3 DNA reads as TGTGCCAGCACCGACCCCAGGCTAGCGGGAGTGGGCACCGGGGAGCTGTTTTTT. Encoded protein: CASTDPRLAGVGTGELFF.

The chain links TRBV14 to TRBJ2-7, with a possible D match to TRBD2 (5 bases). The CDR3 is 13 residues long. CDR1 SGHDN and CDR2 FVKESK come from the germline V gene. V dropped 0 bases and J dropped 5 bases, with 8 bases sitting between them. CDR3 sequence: CASSQESADEQYF. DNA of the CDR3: TGTGCCAGCAGCCAAGAATCAGCGGACGAGCAGTACTTC.

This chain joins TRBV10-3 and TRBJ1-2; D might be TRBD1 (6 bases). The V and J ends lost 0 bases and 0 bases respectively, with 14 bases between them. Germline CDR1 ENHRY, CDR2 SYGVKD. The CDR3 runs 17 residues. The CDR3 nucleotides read TGTGCCATCAGTGAGTCTCAGCAGGGGCTTACTAACTATGGCTACACCTTC. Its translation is CAISESQQGLTNYGYTF.

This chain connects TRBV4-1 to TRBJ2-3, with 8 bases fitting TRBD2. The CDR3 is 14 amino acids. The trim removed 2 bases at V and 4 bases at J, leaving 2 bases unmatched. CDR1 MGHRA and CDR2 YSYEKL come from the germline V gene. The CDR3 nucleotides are TGCGCCAGCAGCCAAACGACTAGCGCAGATACGCAGTATTTT. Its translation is CASSQTTSADTQYF.

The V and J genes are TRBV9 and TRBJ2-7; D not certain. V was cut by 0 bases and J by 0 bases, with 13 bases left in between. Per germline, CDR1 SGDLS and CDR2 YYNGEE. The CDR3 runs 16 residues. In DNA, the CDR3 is TGTGCCAGCAGCGTAGGATTTGCGTCTTCCTCCTACGAGCAGTACTTC. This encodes CASSVGFASSSYEQYF.

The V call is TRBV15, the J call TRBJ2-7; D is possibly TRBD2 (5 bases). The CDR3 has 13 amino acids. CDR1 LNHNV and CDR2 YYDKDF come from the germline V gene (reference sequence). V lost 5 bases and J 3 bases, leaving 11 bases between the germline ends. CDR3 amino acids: CATSFGEGYEQYF. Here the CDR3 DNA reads TGTGCCACCAGCTTCGGTGAGGGCTACGAGCAGTACTTC.

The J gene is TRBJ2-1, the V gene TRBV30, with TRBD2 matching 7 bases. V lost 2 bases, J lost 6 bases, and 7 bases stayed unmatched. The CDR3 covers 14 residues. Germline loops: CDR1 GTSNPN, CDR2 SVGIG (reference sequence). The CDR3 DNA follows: TGTGCCTGGAGTAGGGACTACCACGGCAATGAGCAGTTCTTC. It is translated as CAWSRDYHGNEQFF.

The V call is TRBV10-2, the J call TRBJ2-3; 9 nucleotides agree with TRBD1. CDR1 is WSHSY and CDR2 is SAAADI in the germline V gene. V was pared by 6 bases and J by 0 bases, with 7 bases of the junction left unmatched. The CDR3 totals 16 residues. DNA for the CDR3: TGCGCCAGCAGCCGGACAGGGGCCCTTAGCACAGATACGCAGTATTTT. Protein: CASSRTGALSTDTQYF.

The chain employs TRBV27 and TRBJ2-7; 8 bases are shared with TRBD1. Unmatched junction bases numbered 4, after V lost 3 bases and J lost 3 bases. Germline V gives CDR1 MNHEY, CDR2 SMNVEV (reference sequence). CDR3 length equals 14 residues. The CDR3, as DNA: TGTGCCAGCAGTTTCCACGACAGGGGCTACGAGCAGTACTTC. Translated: CASSFHDRGYEQYF.

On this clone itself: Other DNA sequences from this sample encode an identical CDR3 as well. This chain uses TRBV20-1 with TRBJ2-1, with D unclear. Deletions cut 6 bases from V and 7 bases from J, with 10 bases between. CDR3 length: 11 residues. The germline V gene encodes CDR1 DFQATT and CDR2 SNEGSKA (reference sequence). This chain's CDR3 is CSASRGNEQFF. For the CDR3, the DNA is TGCAGTGCCAGTCGAGGAAATGAGCAGTTCTTC.

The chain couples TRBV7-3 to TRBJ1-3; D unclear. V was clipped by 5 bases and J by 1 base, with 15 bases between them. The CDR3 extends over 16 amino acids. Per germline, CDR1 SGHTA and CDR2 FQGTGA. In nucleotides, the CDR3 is TGTGCCAGCAGCCCGACTCCCCTAAGGTCTGGAAACACCATATATTTT. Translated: CASSPTPLRSGNTIYF.

CDR3 DNA: TGTGCCAGCTCACCAAGACATCTTGGAAACACCATATATTTT. Protein: CASSPRHLGNTIYF. The V and J genes are TRBV18 and TRBJ1-3, with unresolved D. Trimming took off 2 bases at V and 3 bases at J, with 8 bases between the two ends. The CDR3 covers 14 residues. Germline CDR1 KGHSH, CDR2 LQKENI.

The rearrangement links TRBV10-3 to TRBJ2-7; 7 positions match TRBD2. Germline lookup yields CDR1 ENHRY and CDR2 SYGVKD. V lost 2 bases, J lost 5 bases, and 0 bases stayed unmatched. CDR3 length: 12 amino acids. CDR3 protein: CAISEGGDEQYF. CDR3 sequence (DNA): TGTGCCATCAGTGAGGGGGGGGACGAGCAGTACTTC.

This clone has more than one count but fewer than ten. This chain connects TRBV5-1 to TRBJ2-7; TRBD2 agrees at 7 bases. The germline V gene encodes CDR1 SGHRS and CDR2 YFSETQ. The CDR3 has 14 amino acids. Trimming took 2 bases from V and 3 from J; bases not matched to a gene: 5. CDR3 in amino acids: CASSLAGTFYEQYF. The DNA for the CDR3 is TGCGCCAGCAGCTTAGCGGGAACGTTCTACGAGCAGTACTTC.

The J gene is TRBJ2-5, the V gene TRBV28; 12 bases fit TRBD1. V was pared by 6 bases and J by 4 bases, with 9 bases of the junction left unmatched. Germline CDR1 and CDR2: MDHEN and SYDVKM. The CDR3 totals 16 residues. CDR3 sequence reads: CASSPIGTGGRETQYF. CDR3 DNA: TGTGCCAGCAGCCCTATTGGGACAGGGGGCAGAGAGACCCAGTACTTC.